Below, 12 T cell receptor beta chains from the same sample are listed, as sequenced in a study of cytotoxic CD8 clonotypes in ibrutinib-treated CLL. Clones were sequenced by immunoSEQ multiplex PCR, and TCRdb holds only the in-frame ones, with some missing. The sample has hundreds of thousands of clones, around four fifths seen once. The specimen was PBMCs, collected before ibrutinib treatment. Receptors originate from a human donor with chronic lymphocytic leukemia.

J is TRBJ2-7 and V is TRBV18; 14 bases align to TRBD2. Germline V gene data show CDR1 as KGHSH and CDR2 as LQKENI. The CDR3 has 17 amino acids. J was trimmed by 5 bases and V by 0 bases; bases with no gene match: 6. CDR3 nucleotides: TGTGCCAGCTCACCACCTCTGACTAGCGGGAGGGTCGACGAGCAGTACTTC. Protein product: CASSPPLTSGRVDEQYF.

V usage is TRBV5-1 and J usage is TRBJ2-7; 13 nucleotides agree with TRBD2. The CDR3 has 15 residues. The V gene's germline CDR1 is SGHRS and CDR2 YFSETQ. Trimming cost V 4 bases and J 5 bases; bases outside gene matches: 6. This CDR3 reads CASSQLAGGPDEQYF. DNA of the CDR3: TGCGCCAGCAGCCAACTAGCGGGAGGGCCCGACGAGCAGTACTTC.

This clone occurred once. The chain couples TRBV5-1 to TRBJ1-4, with D uncertain. Germline CDR1 reads SGHRS; CDR2 reads YFSETQ. The CDR3 spans 17 residues. V was clipped by 2 bases and J by 4 bases, with 18 bases between them. The CDR3 DNA sequence: TGCGCCAGCAGCTTAAACCCCGTCGGGCGGTATAATGAAAAACTGTTTTTT. Residues: CASSLNPVGRYNEKLFF.

This clone is a singleton in its sample. This chain joins TRBV11-1 and TRBJ1-2; D is unclear. CDR3 size: 14 residues. Germline CDR1 SGHAT, CDR2 FQDESV (reference sequence). Trimming took off 5 bases at V and 7 bases at J, with 17 bases between the two ends. The CDR3 region is CASSDMGSSAGYTF. Written as DNA, the CDR3 is TGTGCCAGCAGCGATATGGGGTCGTCTGCTGGCTACACCTTC.

In this sample, this clone turned up a few times. The junction departs from the called germline gene at one end, perhaps through a read error. The V call is TRBV7-7, the J call TRBJ2-7, with D perhaps matching TRBD1 (5 bases). CDR3 length: 13 amino acids. Germline V gene lookup returns CDR1 SSHAT and CDR2 FNYEAQ (reference sequence). Here the CDR3 DNA reads TGTGCTAGCAGCTTAGGGGTCTCCTACGAGCAGTACTTC. This codes for CASSLGVSYEQYF. Drawing the rest from reference TRBV7-7 and TRBJ2-7, the complete variable domain is GAGVSQSPRYKVTKRGQDVTLRCDPISSHATLYWYQQALGQGPEFLTYFNYEAQPDKSGLPSDRFSAERPEGSISTLTIQRTEQRDSAMYRCASSLGVSYEQYFGPGTRLTVT.

The rearrangement uses TRBV19 and TRBJ1-1; 7 nucleotides line up with TRBD1. Trimming at V came to 7 bases and at J to 4 bases, leaving 6 bases not matched to a gene. CDR3 length equals 13 residues. CDR1 and CDR2 from the germline V gene are LNHDA and SQIVND (reference sequence). The CDR3 DNA reads TGTGCCAGTACGCCAGGGGGAGGCACTGAAGCTTTCTTT. It is translated as CASTPGGGTEAFF.

The chain uses TRBV25-1 and TRBJ1-5; 8 bases align to TRBD1. Germline loops: CDR1 MGHDK, CDR2 SYGVNS. This CDR3 is 16 amino acids long. The V segment lost 4 bases and the J segment 1 base; nucleotides outside the gene matches: 6. CDR3 sequence: CASSAGGAGSNQPQHF. The CDR3 coding sequence is TGTGCCAGCAGTGCAGGGGGCGCGGGAAGCAATCAGCCCCAGCATTTT.

CDR3 in amino acids: CASSRSTDTQYF. DNA of the CDR3: TGTGCCAGCAGTCGATCCACAGATACGCAGTATTTT. V usage is TRBV6-1 and J usage is TRBJ2-3; D not resolved. CDR3 length equals 12 residues. Germline CDR1 reads MNHNS; CDR2 reads SASEGT. The V gene lost 5 bases and the J gene lost 2 bases, with 5 bases spanning the gap.

The gene calls are TRBV2 and TRBJ2-7, with TRBD1 identical over 10 bases. Germline-derived CDR1 and CDR2 are SNHLY and FYNNEI. The CDR3 covers 15 residues. Losses at the gene ends were 5 bases for V and 6 bases for J; bases not matched to a gene: 10. The CDR3 sequence: CASSNMGQGSGEQYF. CDR3 DNA: TGTGCCAGCAGTAATATGGGACAGGGGTCGGGCGAGCAGTACTTC.

J is TRBJ2-1 and V is TRBV4-1; 14 bases agree with TRBD2. The CDR3 consists of 19 residues. The junction had 6 bases not matched to a gene; V was cut back by 1 base and J by 1 base. Germline V CDR1 and CDR2: MGHRA, YSYEKL. Here the CDR3 DNA reads TGCGCCAGCAGCCAAGGACTAGCGGGAGGGCCGCGGTCCTACAATGAGCAGTTCTTC. Amino acids: CASSQGLAGGPRSYNEQFF.

The CDR3 sequence: CASRKSGSGELFF. DNA of the CDR3: TGTGCCAGCAGGAAATCTGGGTCCGGGGAGCTGTTTTTT. The rearrangement uses TRBV4-2 and TRBJ2-2; the D is unclear. The CDR3 extends over 13 amino acids. CDR1 LGHNA and CDR2 YNFKEQ come from the germline V gene. With 6 bases removed from V and 6 bases from J, the gap between germline ends came to 11 bases.

The chain uses TRBV10-3 and TRBJ1-1; 7 positions agree with TRBD1. In germline, CDR1 is ENHRY, CDR2 SYGVKD. V shed 0 bases, J shed 8 bases, and the junction held 6 bases outside the gene matches. CDR3 length: 14 residues. Here the CDR3 DNA reads TGTGCCATCAGTGAGTCCCGGGACAGTATAGAAGCTTTCTTT. Translation gives CAISESRDSIEAFF.